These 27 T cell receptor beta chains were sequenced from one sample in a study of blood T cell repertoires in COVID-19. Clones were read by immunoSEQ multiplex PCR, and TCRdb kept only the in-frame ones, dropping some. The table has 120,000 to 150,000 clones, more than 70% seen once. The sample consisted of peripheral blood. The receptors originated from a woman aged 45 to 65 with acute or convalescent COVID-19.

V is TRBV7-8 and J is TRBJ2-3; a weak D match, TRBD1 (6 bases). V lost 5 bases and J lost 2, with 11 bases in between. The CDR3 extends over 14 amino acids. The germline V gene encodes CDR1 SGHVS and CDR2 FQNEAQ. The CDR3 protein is CASSRGQHTDTQYF. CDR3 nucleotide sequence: TGTGCCAGCAGCCGAGGACAGCACACAGATACGCAGTATTTT.

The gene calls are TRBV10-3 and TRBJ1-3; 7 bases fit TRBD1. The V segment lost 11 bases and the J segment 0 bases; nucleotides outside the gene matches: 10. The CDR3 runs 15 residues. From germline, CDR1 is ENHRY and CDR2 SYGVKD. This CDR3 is CAARQGQISGNTIYF. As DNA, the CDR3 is TGTGCCGCACGACAGGGACAGATCTCTGGAAACACCATATATTTT.

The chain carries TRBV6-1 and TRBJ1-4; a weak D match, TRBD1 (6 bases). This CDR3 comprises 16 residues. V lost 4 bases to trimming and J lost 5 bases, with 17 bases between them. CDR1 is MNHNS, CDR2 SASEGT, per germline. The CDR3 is CASSASLDSRNEKLFF. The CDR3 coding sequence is TGTGCCAGCAGTGCCTCTTTGGACAGCAGGAATGAAAAACTGTTTTTT.

CDR3 DNA: TGTGCCAGCAGCGACATGGACAGGGCCTTCTACACTGAAGCTTTCTTT. It translates to CASSDMDRAFYTEAFF. V is TRBV5-8 and J is TRBJ1-1, with 8 nucleotides matching TRBD1. This CDR3 has 16 amino acids. Trimming at V came to 4 bases and at J to 3 bases, leaving 11 bases not matched to a gene. Germline V gene sequence: CDR1 SGHTS, CDR2 YDEGEE.

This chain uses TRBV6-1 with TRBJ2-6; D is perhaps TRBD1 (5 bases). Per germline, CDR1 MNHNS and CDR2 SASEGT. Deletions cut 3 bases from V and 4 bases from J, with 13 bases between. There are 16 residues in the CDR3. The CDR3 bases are TGTGCCAGCAGTGACCGCAGGGTTGGCGGGGCCAACGTCCTGACTTTC. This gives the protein CASSDRRVGGANVLTF.

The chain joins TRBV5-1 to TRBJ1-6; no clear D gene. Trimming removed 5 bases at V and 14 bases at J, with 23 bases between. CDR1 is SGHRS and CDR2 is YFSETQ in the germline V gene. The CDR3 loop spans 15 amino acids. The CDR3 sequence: CASRDTGSPSLALHF. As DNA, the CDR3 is TGCGCCAGCAGGGATACGGGGTCCCCATCATTGGCCCTCCACTTT.

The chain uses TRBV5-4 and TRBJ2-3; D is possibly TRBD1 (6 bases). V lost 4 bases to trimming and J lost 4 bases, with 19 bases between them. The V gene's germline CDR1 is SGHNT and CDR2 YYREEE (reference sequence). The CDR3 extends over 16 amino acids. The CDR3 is CASSVGALRGSDTQYF. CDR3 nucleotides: TGTGCCAGCAGCGTAGGAGCCTTGAGGGGGTCAGATACGCAGTATTTT.

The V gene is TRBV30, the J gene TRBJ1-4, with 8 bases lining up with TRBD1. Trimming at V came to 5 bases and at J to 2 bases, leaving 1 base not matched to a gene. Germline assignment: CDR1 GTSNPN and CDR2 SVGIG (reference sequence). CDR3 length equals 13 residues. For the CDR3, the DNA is TGTGCCTGGGACAGGGGCACTAATGAAAAACTGTTTTTT. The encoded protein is CAWDRGTNEKLFF.

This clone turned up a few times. CDR3 in amino acids: CASSLVRTAADTQYF. CDR3 in DNA: TGTGCCAGCAGCTTAGTCAGGACAGCCGCAGATACGCAGTATTTT. The chain carries TRBV11-2 and TRBJ2-3; weak D call: TRBD1 (6 bases). Germline V gene sequence: CDR1 SGHAT, CDR2 FQNNGV. The CDR3 has 15 amino acids. V was cut by 1 base and J by 4 bases, with 12 bases left in between.

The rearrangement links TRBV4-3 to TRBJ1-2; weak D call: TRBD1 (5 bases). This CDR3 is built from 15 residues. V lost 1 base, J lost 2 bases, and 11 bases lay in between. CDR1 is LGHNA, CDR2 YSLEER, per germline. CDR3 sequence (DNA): TGCGCCAGCAGCCAAGGCGTCGGGGGGAACTATGGCTACACCTTC. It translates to CASSQGVGGNYGYTF.

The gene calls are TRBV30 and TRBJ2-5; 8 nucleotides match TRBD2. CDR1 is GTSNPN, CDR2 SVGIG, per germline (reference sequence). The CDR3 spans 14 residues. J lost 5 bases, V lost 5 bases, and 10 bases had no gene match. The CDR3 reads CAWVNGGALETQYF. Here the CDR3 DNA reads TGTGCCTGGGTAAACGGGGGGGCGCTTGAGACCCAGTACTTC. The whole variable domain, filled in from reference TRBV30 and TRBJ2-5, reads SQTIHQWPATLVQPVGSPLSLECTVEGTSNPNLYWYRQAAGRGLQLLFYSVGIGQISSEVPQNLSASRPQDRQFILSSKKLLLSDSGFYLCAWVNGGALETQYFGPGTRLLVL.

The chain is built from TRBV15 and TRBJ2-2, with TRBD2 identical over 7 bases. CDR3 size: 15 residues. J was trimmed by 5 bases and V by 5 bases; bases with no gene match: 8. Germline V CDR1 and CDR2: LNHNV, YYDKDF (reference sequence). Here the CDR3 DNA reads TGTGCCACCAGCCCCCCAGCGGGGAAAACCGGGGAGCTGTTTTTT. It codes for CATSPPAGKTGELFF.

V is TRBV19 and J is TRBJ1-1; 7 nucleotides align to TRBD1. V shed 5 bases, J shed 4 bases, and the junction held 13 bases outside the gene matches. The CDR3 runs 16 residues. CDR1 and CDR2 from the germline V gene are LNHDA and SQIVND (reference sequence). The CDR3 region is CASSLRQGVVGTEAFF. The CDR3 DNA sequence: TGTGCCAGTAGTCTGAGACAGGGAGTCGTGGGCACTGAAGCTTTCTTT.

The CDR3 protein is CASSLQTANYGYTF. The CDR3, as DNA: TGTGCCAGCAGTTTACAGACAGCTAACTATGGCTACACCTTC. This sequence joins TRBV28 and TRBJ1-2; tentatively, D is TRBD1 (5 bases). The V gene lost 2 bases and the J gene lost 0 bases, with 7 bases spanning the gap. This CDR3 is 14 amino acids long. Germline assignment: CDR1 MDHEN and CDR2 SYDVKM.

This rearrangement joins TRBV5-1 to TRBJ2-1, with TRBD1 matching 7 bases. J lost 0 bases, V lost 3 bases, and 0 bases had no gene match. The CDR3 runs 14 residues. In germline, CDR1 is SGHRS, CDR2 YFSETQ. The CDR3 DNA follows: TGCGCCAGCAGCTGGGACAGCTCCTACAATGAGCAGTTCTTC. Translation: CASSWDSSYNEQFF.

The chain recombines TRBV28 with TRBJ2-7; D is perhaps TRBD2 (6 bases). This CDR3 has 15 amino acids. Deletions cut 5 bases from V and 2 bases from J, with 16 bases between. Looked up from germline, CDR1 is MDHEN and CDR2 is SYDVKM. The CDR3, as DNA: TGTGCCAGCAGTCTTGCGGGAAAGGCAGCCTACGAGCAGTACTTC. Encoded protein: CASSLAGKAAYEQYF. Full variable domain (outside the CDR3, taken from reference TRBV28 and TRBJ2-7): DVKVTQSSRYLVKRTGEKVFLECVQDMDHENMFWYRQDPGLGLRLIYFSYDVKMKEKGDIPEGYSVSREKKERFSLILESASTNQTSMYLCASSLAGKAAYEQYFGPGTRLTVT.

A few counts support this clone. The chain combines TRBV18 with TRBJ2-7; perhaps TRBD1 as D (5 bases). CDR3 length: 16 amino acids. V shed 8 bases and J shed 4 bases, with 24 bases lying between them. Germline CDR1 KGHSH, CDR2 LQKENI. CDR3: CASATIDSSEGYEQYF. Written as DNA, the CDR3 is TGTGCCAGCGCCACCATAGACAGCTCTGAAGGTTACGAGCAGTACTTC. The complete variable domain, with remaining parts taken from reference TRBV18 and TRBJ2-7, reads NAGVMQNPRHLVRRRGQEARLRCSPMKGHSHVYWYRQLPEEGLKFMVYLQKENIIDESGMPKERFSAEFPKEGPSILRIQQVVRGDSAAYFCASATIDSSEGYEQYFGPGTRLTVT.

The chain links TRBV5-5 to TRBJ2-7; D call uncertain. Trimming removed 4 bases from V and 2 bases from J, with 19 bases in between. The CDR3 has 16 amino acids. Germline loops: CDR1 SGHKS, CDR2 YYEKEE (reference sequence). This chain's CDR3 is CASSLLLDTPPYEQYF. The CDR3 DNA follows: TGTGCCAGCAGCCTCCTACTTGACACACCCCCCTACGAGCAGTACTTC.

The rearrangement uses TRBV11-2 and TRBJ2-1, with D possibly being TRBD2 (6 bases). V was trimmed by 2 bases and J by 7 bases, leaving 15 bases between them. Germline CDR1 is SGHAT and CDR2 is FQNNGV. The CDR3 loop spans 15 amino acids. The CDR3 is CASSLWGSGRNEQFF. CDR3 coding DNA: TGTGCCAGCAGCTTATGGGGTAGCGGAAGAAATGAGCAGTTCTTC.

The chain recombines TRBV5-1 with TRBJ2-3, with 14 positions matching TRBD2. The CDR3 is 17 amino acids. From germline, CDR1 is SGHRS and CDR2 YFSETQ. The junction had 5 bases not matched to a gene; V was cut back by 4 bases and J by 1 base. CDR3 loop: CASSAPGLAGGTDTQYF. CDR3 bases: TGCGCCAGCAGCGCACCGGGACTAGCGGGAGGCACAGATACGCAGTATTTT.

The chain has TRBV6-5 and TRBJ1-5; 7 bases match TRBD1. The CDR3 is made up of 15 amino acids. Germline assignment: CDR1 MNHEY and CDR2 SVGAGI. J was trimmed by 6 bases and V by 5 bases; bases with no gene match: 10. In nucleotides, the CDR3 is TGTGCCAGCAGTCGGACAGGCGCAATGGGTCAGCCCCAGCATTTT. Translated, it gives CASSRTGAMGQPQHF.

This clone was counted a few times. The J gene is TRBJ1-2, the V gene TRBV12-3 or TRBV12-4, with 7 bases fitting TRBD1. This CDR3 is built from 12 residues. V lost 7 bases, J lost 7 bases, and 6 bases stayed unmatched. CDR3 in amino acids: CASKGGWSGYTF. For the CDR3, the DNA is TGTGCCAGCAAAGGGGGCTGGAGTGGCTACACCTTC.

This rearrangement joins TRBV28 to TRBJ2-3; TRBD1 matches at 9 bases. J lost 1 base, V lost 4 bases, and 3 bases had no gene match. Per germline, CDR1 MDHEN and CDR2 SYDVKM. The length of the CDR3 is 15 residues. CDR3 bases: TGTGCCAGCAGTTCACAGGGGGCCGGCACAGATACGCAGTATTTT. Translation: CASSSQGAGTDTQYF. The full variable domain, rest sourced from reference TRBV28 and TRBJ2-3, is DVKVTQSSRYLVKRTGEKVFLECVQDMDHENMFWYRQDPGLGLRLIYFSYDVKMKEKGDIPEGYSVSREKKERFSLILESASTNQTSMYLCASSSQGAGTDTQYFGPGTRLTVL.

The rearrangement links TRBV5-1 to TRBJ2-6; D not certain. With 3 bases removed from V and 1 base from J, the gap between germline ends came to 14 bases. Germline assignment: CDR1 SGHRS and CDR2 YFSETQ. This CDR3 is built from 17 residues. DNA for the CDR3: TGCGCCAGCAGCTCCATGTCAGATTCTTCTGGGGCCAACGTCCTGACTTTC. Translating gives CASSSMSDSSGANVLTF.

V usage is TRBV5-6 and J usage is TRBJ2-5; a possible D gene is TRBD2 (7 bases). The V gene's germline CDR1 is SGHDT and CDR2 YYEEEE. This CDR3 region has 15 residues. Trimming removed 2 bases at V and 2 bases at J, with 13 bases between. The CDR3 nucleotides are TGTGCCAGCAGCTTCCCGGGGGGCACACAAGAGACCCAGTACTTC. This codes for CASSFPGGTQETQYF.

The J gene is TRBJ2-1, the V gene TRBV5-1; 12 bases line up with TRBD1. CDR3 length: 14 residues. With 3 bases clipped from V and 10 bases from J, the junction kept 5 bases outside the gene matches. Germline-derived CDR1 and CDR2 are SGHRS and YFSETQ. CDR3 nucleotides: TGCGCCAGCAGCTGGGGGACAGGGGGCGAAGAGCAGTTCTTC. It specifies CASSWGTGGEEQFF.

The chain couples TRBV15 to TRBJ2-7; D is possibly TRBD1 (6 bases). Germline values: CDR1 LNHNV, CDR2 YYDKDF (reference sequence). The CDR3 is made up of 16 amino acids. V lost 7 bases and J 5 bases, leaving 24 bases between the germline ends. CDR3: CATTGISTGKSHEQYF. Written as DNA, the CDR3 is TGTGCCACCACAGGGATCTCCACAGGGAAGTCCCACGAGCAGTACTTC.